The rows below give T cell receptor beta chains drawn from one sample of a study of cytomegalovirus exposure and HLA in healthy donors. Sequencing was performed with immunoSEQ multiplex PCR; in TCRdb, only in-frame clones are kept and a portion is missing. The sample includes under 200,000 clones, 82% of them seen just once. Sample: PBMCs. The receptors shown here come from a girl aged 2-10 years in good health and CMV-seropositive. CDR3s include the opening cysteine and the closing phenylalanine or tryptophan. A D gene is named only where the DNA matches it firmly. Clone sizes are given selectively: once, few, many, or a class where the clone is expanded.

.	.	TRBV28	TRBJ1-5	TGTGCCAGCAGTTTAGGTGACAGCCATAGCCAGCCCCAGCATTTT	CASSLGDSHSQPQHF
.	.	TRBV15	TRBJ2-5	TGTGCCACCAGCAGAGAATCTCAGCGAGAGACCCAGTACTTC	CATSRESQRETQYF
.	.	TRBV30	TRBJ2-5	TGTGCCTGGGGAGCCGGGTGGGTCGGAGCTGGGGGCGAGACCCAGTACTTC	CAWGAGWVGAGGETQYF
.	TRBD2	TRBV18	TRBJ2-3	TGTGCCAGCTCACAAATGGGACTAGCGGCCAGCACAGATACGCAGTATTTT	CASSQMGLAASTDTQYF
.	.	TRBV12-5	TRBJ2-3	TGTGCTAGTGGTTTGGAGGCCAGGGGCACGCAGTATTTT	CASGLEARGTQYF
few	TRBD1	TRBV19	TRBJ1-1	TGTGCCAGTACTAGACAGGGGGTACGATCGAACACTGAAGCTTTCTTT	CASTRQGVRSNTEAFF
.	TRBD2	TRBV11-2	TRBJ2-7	TGTGCCAGCAGCCAACACCCGCTAGCGGGAGCCGGTTCCTACGAGCAGTACTTC	CASSQHPLAGAGSYEQYF
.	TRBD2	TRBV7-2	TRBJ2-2	TGTGCCAGCAGCTTAGCATATGGACTAGCAAATACCGGGGAGCTGTTTTTT	CASSLAYGLANTGELFF
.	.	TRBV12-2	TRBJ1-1	TGTGCAAGTCGCTTAGGGTGGGGGCTTTGGGCTTTCTTT	CASRLGWGLWAFF
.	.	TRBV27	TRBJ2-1	TGTGCCAGCAGTCGGACTGGCTACAATGAGCAGTTCTTC	CASSRTGYNEQFF
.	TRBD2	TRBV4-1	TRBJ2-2	TGCGCCAGCAGCCAAGAGGGCCTAGCGGGAGGGGACACCGGGGAGCTGTTTTTT	CASSQEGLAGGDTGELFF
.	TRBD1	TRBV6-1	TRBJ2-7	TGTGCCAGCAGCCCCGGGACAGTCTACGAGCAGTACTTC	CASSPGTVYEQYF
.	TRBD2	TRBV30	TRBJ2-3	TGTGCCTGGAGTGTACTAGCGGGAGAGGATACGCAGTATTTT	CAWSVLAGEDTQYF
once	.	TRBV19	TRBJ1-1	TGTGCCAGTAGTATAGGTGCGGCGAACACTGAAGCTTTCTTT	CASSIGAANTEAFF
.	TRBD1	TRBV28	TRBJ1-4	TGTGCCAGCAGTACCTACGGGACAGGGTTTTTGGGAAAACTGTTTTTT	CASSTYGTGFLGKLFF
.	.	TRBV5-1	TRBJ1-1	TGCGCCAGCAGCTTGGTAAGCGGTAGGGAGAACACTGAAGCTTTCTTT	CASSLVSGRENTEAFF